The 11 T cell receptor beta chains listed next were all sequenced from one sample in a study of graft-versus-host responses after intestinal transplantation. The assay was immunoSEQ multiplex PCR, and TCRdb's table has in-frame clones only and misses some. The sample has about 54,000 clones, roughly nine tenths seen once. The source material was PBMCs, sampled roughly 660 days after intestinal transplant. These receptors originate from a human patient who received an intestinal transplant, so some T cells may come from the graft donor.

The chain uses TRBV10-3 and TRBJ1-1, with D tentatively TRBD1 (5 bases). The V end was cut by 5 bases, the J end by 11 bases, with 15 bases between. The CDR3 covers 12 residues. Germline V gives CDR1 ENHRY, CDR2 SYGVKD. The CDR3 sequence is CAISKTAREAFF. CDR3 in DNA: TGTGCCATCAGTAAGACAGCACGGGAGGCTTTCTTT.

The chain uses TRBV4-1 and TRBJ1-6; D perhaps matches TRBD1 (6 bases). The V end lost 3 bases, the J end lost 4 bases, and 16 bases lay between the germline ends. There are 17 residues in the CDR3. Germline CDR1 and CDR2: MGHRA and YSYEKL. The CDR3 sequence is CASSQFQRGTYNSPLHF. The CDR3, as DNA: TGCGCCAGCAGCCAGTTTCAAAGGGGGACATATAATTCACCCCTCCACTTT.

The chain recombines TRBV5-1 with TRBJ2-5; D is undetermined. From germline, CDR1 is SGHRS and CDR2 YFSETQ. The V end was cut by 3 bases, the J end by 4 bases, with 13 bases between. This CDR3 is built from 14 residues. The CDR3 nucleotides are TGCGCCAGCAGCTCCTCCTCCCGCGGAGAGACCCAGTACTTC. Translation gives CASSSSSRGETQYF.

The chain recombines TRBV5-6 with TRBJ1-5; D ambiguous. This CDR3 contains 16 residues. The V end lost 4 bases, the J end lost 1 base, and 15 bases lay between the germline ends. The germline CDR1 and CDR2 sequences are SGHDT and YYEEEE. The CDR3, as DNA: TGTGCCAGCAGCGATTACCGACGGCGAAGCAATCAGCCCCAGCATTTT. Encoded protein: CASSDYRRRSNQPQHF.

This chain joins TRBV5-1 and TRBJ2-5; D is possibly TRBD2 (7 bases). Germline V gene sequence: CDR1 SGHRS, CDR2 YFSETQ. V lost 0 bases and J 3 bases, leaving 12 bases between the germline ends. The CDR3 consists of 15 residues. CDR3 in DNA: TGCGCCAGCAGCTTGGCGGGGGGCAATGAAGAGACCCAGTACTTC. This translates into CASSLAGGNEETQYF.

This sequence joins TRBV25-1 and TRBJ1-2; D is unresolved. Trimming took 0 bases from V and 8 from J, leaving 7 bases between them. The CDR3 is made up of 12 amino acids. Per the germline V gene, CDR1 is MGHDK and CDR2 is SYGVNS. The chain's CDR3 is CASSEYTRGYTF. CDR3 nucleotides: TGTGCCAGCAGTGAATACACGAGGGGCTACACCTTC.

The J gene is TRBJ1-1, the V gene TRBV7-8; D gene uncertain. The germline CDR1 and CDR2 sequences are SGHVS and FQNEAQ. Trimming stripped 10 bases from V and 1 base from J, with 10 bases between. The CDR3 length is 12 residues. In DNA, the CDR3 is TGTGCCACAGCGGTACAGAACACTGAAGCTTTCTTT. Translation gives CATAVQNTEAFF.

The chain links TRBV7-9 to TRBJ2-1; possibly TRBD1 or TRBD2 for D (5 bases each). This CDR3 region has 15 residues. Germline lookup yields CDR1 SEHNR and CDR2 FQNEAQ (reference sequence). The V end was cut by 4 bases, the J end by 4 bases, with 14 bases between. The CDR3 nucleotides read TGTGCCAGCAGCTCCCCTTCGGGGCAGTACAATGAGCAGTTCTTC. This codes for CASSSPSGQYNEQFF.

The DNA for the CDR3 is TGTGCCAGTAGTATACCGACAGGGGGGGCTGAAGCTTTCTTT. Amino acid sequence: CASSIPTGGAEAFF. This sequence joins TRBV19 and TRBJ1-1, with 9 bases matching TRBD1. J lost 6 bases, V lost 2 bases, and 4 bases had no gene match. This CDR3 spans 14 amino acids. CDR1 is LNHDA and CDR2 is SQIVND in the germline V gene (reference sequence).

This rearrangement joins TRBV10-1 to TRBJ2-3; possibly TRBD1 for D (6 bases). V shed 5 bases and J shed 2 bases, with 11 bases lying between them. Germline V gene lookup returns CDR1 WNHNN and CDR2 SYGVQD (reference sequence). There are 14 residues in the CDR3. The chain's CDR3 is CASSFTGSTDTQYF. The CDR3 region has the DNA TGCGCCAGCAGTTTCACAGGGTCCACAGATACGCAGTATTTT.

Written as DNA, the CDR3 is TGTGCCAGCAGCGTAGCCGGGACAGGGGGTGTCAATGAGCAGTTCTTC. This encodes CASSVAGTGGVNEQFF. The rearrangement joins TRBV9 to TRBJ2-1, with 11 bases that match TRBD1. Germline lookup yields CDR1 SGDLS and CDR2 YYNGEE. The CDR3 is 16 amino acids. With V trimmed by 0 bases and J by 6 bases, 5 bases remained unmatched.